These 31 T cell receptor beta chains were sequenced from one sample in a study of Ad26.COV2.S vaccination and SARS-CoV-2 variants. Produced via immunoSEQ multiplex PCR; TCRdb's table is partial and in-frame only. This sample has 300,000 to 400,000 clones, with under 95% found just once. The sequences come from peripheral blood, collected after recovery from COVID-19. The receptors here all came from a human donor who had recovered from COVID-19.

This sequence joins TRBV7-3 and TRBJ2-2, with 7 bases lining up with TRBD1. The V gene's germline CDR1 is SGHTA and CDR2 FQGTGA. The V and J ends lost 2 bases and 4 bases, in that order; junction bases with no gene match: 16. This CDR3 spans 19 amino acids. This chain's CDR3 is CASSLCFGGQDRCTGELFF. The CDR3 DNA follows: TGTGCCAGCAGCTTATGTTTCGGTGGACAGGATCGGTGCACCGGGGAGCTGTTTTTT.

The V gene is TRBV5-1, the J gene TRBJ1-6; TRBD1 matches at 7 bases. Germline CDR1 and CDR2: SGHRS and YFSETQ. This CDR3 contains 15 residues. J was trimmed by 8 bases and V by 0 bases; bases with no gene match: 5. This CDR3 is CASSLGGRGDSPLHF. The CDR3 region has the DNA TGCGCCAGCAGCTTGGGGGGCAGGGGGGATTCACCCCTCCACTTT.

This clone was observed a single time. The chain employs TRBV6-2 or TRBV6-3 and TRBJ2-2; D remains ambiguous. V lost 0 bases to trimming and J lost 0 bases, with 8 bases between them. Germline CDR1 reads MNHEY; CDR2 reads SVGEGT. The CDR3 consists of 16 residues. CDR3 in amino acids: CASSYSVAANTGELFF. CDR3 bases: TGTGCCAGCAGTTACTCCGTCGCGGCGAACACCGGGGAGCTGTTTTTT.

A remark on this clone: One end of the junction is discordant with germline, which a read error may explain. J is TRBJ1-2 and V is TRBV4-3, with a weak D call TRBD1 (5 bases). The CDR3 spans 15 residues. Germline CDR1 is LGHNA and CDR2 is YSLEER. This CDR3 reads CASSQAGRPNDGYTF. The CDR3 DNA follows: TGCGCCAGCAGCCAAGCGGGACGGCCTAACGATGGCTACACCTTC.

This chain uses TRBV7-9 with TRBJ2-1, with 7 nucleotides matching TRBD1. The germline gives CDR1 SEHNR, CDR2 FQNEAQ (reference sequence). The junction had 3 bases not matched to a gene; V was cut back by 2 bases and J by 2 bases. The CDR3 runs 15 residues. The CDR3 spells CASSLQGVPYNEQFF. The CDR3 nucleotides are TGTGCCAGCAGCTTACAGGGGGTCCCCTACAATGAGCAGTTCTTC.

V and J are TRBV2 and TRBJ2-3, with D perhaps matching TRBD2 (6 bases). The V end lost 7 bases, the J end lost 1 base, and 15 bases lay between the germline ends. The germline gives CDR1 SNHLY, CDR2 FYNNEI. The CDR3 has 15 residues. The CDR3 reads CASIMEGRRTDTQYF. Written as DNA, the CDR3 is TGTGCCAGCATTATGGAGGGAAGACGCACAGATACGCAGTATTTT.

The CDR3 spells CASTSPGQGRGETQYF. The CDR3, as DNA: TGTGCCAGTACATCCCCGGGACAGGGTCGCGGAGAGACCCAGTACTTC. This rearrangement joins TRBV19 to TRBJ2-5, with 9 positions matching TRBD1. The CDR3 sequence is 16 residues long. Germline V lookup: CDR1 LNHDA, CDR2 SQIVND (reference sequence). Losses at the gene ends were 7 bases for V and 4 bases for J; bases not matched to a gene: 13.

Of note for this clone: Mismatch with germline at one junction end may stem from a read error. The genes are TRBV6-2 or TRBV6-3 and TRBJ2-7; the D is unclear. This CDR3 spans 13 amino acids. The germline V gene encodes CDR1 MNHEY and CDR2 SVGEGT. The CDR3 loop is CASSDSASYEQYF. The CDR3 region has the DNA TGTGCCAGCAGTGACTCGGCCTCCTACGAGCAGTACTTC.

V gene TRBV19 combines with J gene TRBJ2-2; D not resolved. CDR3 length: 13 residues. The V gene lost 5 bases and the J gene lost 5 bases, with 9 bases spanning the gap. The V gene's germline CDR1 is LNHDA and CDR2 SQIVND (reference sequence). In DNA, the CDR3 is TGTGCCAGTAGTCCCTCCGGTACCGGGGAGCTGTTTTTT. It codes for CASSPSGTGELFF.

The chain employs TRBV25-1 and TRBJ1-2; the D gene is possibly TRBD1 (5 bases). Germline CDR1 and CDR2: MGHDK and SYGVNS. This CDR3 has 15 residues. V gave up 0 bases and J gave up 1 base, with 9 bases separating them. The CDR3 here is CASSEYLGGNYGYTF. The CDR3 coding sequence is TGTGCCAGCAGTGAATATCTCGGGGGTAACTATGGCTACACCTTC.

This chain connects TRBV27 to TRBJ1-1; 8 bases align to TRBD1. V lost 5 bases to trimming and J lost 7 bases; unmatched junction nucleotides: 3. CDR1 and CDR2 from the germline V gene are MNHEY and SMNVEV (reference sequence). The CDR3 is 12 residues long. The CDR3 reads CASSTTGGEAFF. DNA of the CDR3: TGTGCCAGCAGTACAACAGGGGGTGAAGCTTTCTTT.

The chain is built from TRBV11-2 and TRBJ1-1; D remains unclear. Germline CDR1 reads SGHAT; CDR2 reads FQNNGV. The CDR3 is made up of 14 amino acids. Trimming stripped 2 bases from V and 8 bases from J, with 15 bases between. This CDR3 is CASSLRAVRGEAFF. As DNA, the CDR3 is TGTGCCAGCAGCTTAAGAGCTGTCAGAGGAGAAGCTTTCTTT. Supplemented by reference TRBV11-2 and TRBJ1-1, the full variable domain reads EAGVAQSPRYKIIEKRQSVAFWCNPISGHATLYWYQQILGQGPKLLIQFQNNGVVDDSQLPKDRFSAERLKGVDSTLKIQPAKLEDSAVYLCASSLRAVRGEAFFGQGTRLTVV.

This chain's CDR3 is CASSFGRGYGYTF. CDR3 nucleotide sequence: TGTGCCAGCAGTTTTGGCAGGGGGTATGGCTACACCTTC. The chain combines TRBV27 with TRBJ1-2, with 7 bases that match TRBD1. V gave up 3 bases and J gave up 5 bases; unmatched junction bases: 3. Germline V gene data show CDR1 as MNHEY and CDR2 as SMNVEV (reference sequence). The CDR3 spans 13 residues.

This clone was counted a single time. This chain uses TRBV19 with TRBJ1-1, with D perhaps matching TRBD1 (5 bases). This CDR3 has 13 residues. CDR1 LNHDA and CDR2 SQIVND come from the germline V gene (reference sequence). Trimming took 5 bases from V and 11 from J, leaving 18 bases between them. CDR3 DNA: TGTGCCAGTAGTCTGACGGGGGGAGTTGAGGCTTTCTTT. This encodes CASSLTGGVEAFF.

The chain carries TRBV13 and TRBJ1-2; TRBD1 matches 8 bases. This CDR3 comprises 14 residues. V lost 3 bases to trimming and J lost 7 bases; unmatched junction nucleotides: 7. Germline V gene data show CDR1 as PRHDT and CDR2 as FYEKMQ (reference sequence). This CDR3 reads CASSFNRGVGGYTF. Written as DNA, the CDR3 is TGTGCCAGCAGCTTTAACAGGGGGGTCGGTGGCTACACCTTC.

The chain employs TRBV7-9 and TRBJ2-3; no definite D call. Trimming left V 4 bases short and J 1 base short, with 15 bases between. CDR1 and CDR2 (germline): SEHNR, FQNEAQ (reference sequence). There are 16 residues in the CDR3. DNA for the CDR3: TGTGCCAGCAGCTCACAGACATGGGCTGGCACAGATACGCAGTATTTT. It yields the protein CASSSQTWAGTDTQYF.

The rearrangement joins TRBV5-1 to TRBJ2-1; 11 nucleotides align to TRBD2. The CDR3 runs 16 residues. V gave up 0 bases and J gave up 10 bases; unmatched junction bases: 9. Germline V CDR1 and CDR2: SGHRS, YFSETQ. CDR3 bases: TGCGCCAGCAGCTTGGCCAGTGGTAGCGGGGGGGAGGAGCAGTTCTTC. This encodes CASSLASGSGGEEQFF.

The chain couples TRBV10-2 to TRBJ1-2; possibly TRBD1 for D (5 bases). The ends were cut back, 8 bases at V and 0 bases at J, with 10 bases in the middle. Germline values: CDR1 WSHSY, CDR2 SAAADI. This CDR3 spans 13 amino acids. CDR3 sequence: CASGRGTNYGYTF. The CDR3 coding sequence is TGCGCCAGCGGCCGGGGGACTAACTATGGCTACACCTTC.

V usage is TRBV6-6 and J usage is TRBJ2-1; TRBD2 matches at 8 bases. CDR3 size: 15 residues. Germline V gene data show CDR1 as MNHNY and CDR2 as SVGAGI (reference sequence). The junction had 6 bases not matched to a gene; V was cut back by 6 bases and J by 2 bases. The CDR3 is CASSHTSGAYNEQFF. In nucleotides, the CDR3 is TGTGCCAGCAGCCACACTAGCGGAGCCTACAATGAGCAGTTCTTC.

The chain links TRBV6-5 to TRBJ1-2, with D unresolved. The CDR3 is 14 amino acids. Germline V CDR1 and CDR2: MNHEY, SVGAGI. V lost 0 bases to trimming and J lost 4 bases, with 9 bases between them. The CDR3 nucleotides are TGTGCCAGCAGTTACTCGACCCAGACCTATGGCTACACCTTC. Translating it yields CASSYSTQTYGYTF.

This clone appeared a single time. The V call is TRBV11-2, the J call TRBJ2-1, with TRBD2 matching 8 bases. With 7 bases clipped from V and 7 bases from J, the junction kept 12 bases outside the gene matches. Germline CDR1 is SGHAT and CDR2 is FQNNGV. CDR3 length: 15 residues. The CDR3 here is CASMRPGLGGNEQFF. The CDR3 DNA is TGTGCCAGCATGAGGCCGGGACTAGGGGGGAATGAGCAGTTCTTC.

This chain uses TRBV19 with TRBJ2-1; D is unclear. The CDR3 loop spans 14 amino acids. Trimming pared 4 bases from V and 2 bases from J, leaving 9 bases between. Germline CDR1 and CDR2: LNHDA and SQIVND (reference sequence). Here the CDR3 DNA reads TGTGCCAGTAGTAGTTCGCCCGCCTACAATGAGCAGTTCTTC. Its translation: CASSSSPAYNEQFF.

The chain combines TRBV12-5 with TRBJ1-5; D not certain. Germline CDR1 is LGHNT and CDR2 is FRNRAP. The V end lost 5 bases, the J end lost 5 bases, and 10 bases lay between the germline ends. CDR3 size: 13 residues. As DNA, the CDR3 is TGTGCTAGTGGTAAGGTCGCAGATCAGCCCCAGCATTTT. It translates to CASGKVADQPQHF.

The chain carries TRBV19 and TRBJ1-5; D perhaps matches TRBD1 (5 bases). Germline V gene data show CDR1 as LNHDA and CDR2 as SQIVND (reference sequence). This CDR3 contains 15 residues. V was cut by 5 bases and J by 7 bases, with 18 bases left in between. This chain's CDR3 is CASSWELAQGQPQHF. The DNA for the CDR3 is TGTGCCAGTAGTTGGGAATTGGCCCAGGGCCAGCCCCAGCATTTT.

The sample holds one count of this clone. This chain links TRBV15 with TRBJ2-1; 7 nucleotides line up with TRBD2. CDR3 length: 15 amino acids. Looked up from germline, CDR1 is LNHNV and CDR2 is YYDKDF (reference sequence). The V gene end was trimmed by 1 base and the J gene end by 8 bases; junction bases not matched to a gene: 8. In DNA form, the CDR3 reads TGTGCCACCAGCAGAGCCCAGCGGGGCCTCGATGAGCAGTTCTTC. This encodes CATSRAQRGLDEQFF.

CDR3 coding DNA: TGTGCCAGCAGTGAGACCGGGACGGTGAATTCACCCCTCCACTTT. Amino acid sequence: CASSETGTVNSPLHF. This chain joins TRBV6-1 and TRBJ1-6; D is perhaps TRBD1 (5 bases). CDR3 length: 15 residues. Germline V gene data show CDR1 as MNHNS and CDR2 as SASEGT. The V gene lost 3 bases and the J gene lost 7 bases, with 13 bases spanning the gap.

This chain connects TRBV4-1 to TRBJ2-3; TRBD1 matches at 7 bases. V shed 3 bases and J 0 bases; nucleotides not matched to a gene: 6. The CDR3 covers 16 residues. Per germline, CDR1 MGHRA and CDR2 YSYEKL. The CDR3 DNA sequence: TGCGCCAGCAGCCACCCGCCGGGACAGAGCACAGATACGCAGTATTTT. Translation gives CASSHPPGQSTDTQYF.

The chain employs TRBV7-9 and TRBJ1-5; D ambiguous. Trimming shortened V by 3 bases and J by 3 bases, and 6 bases separated the two germline ends. Looked up from germline, CDR1 is SEHNR and CDR2 is FQNEAQ (reference sequence). The CDR3 spans 13 residues. CDR3 in DNA: TGTGCCAGCAGCTTGGGCGCCAATCAGCCCCAGCATTTT. Amino acid sequence: CASSLGANQPQHF.

The rearrangement links TRBV21-1 to TRBJ2-7; TRBD2 is the table's D call, not checked against the DNA. TRBV21-1 is a known pseudogene. The CDR3 is made up of 17 amino acids. CDR3 DNA: TGTGCCAGCAGCACTTCAGACGAGGGAGCCGGGTCCTACGAGCAGTACTTC. This encodes CASSTSDEGAGSYEQYF.

The V gene is TRBV5-1, the J gene TRBJ1-3; D remains ambiguous. The V end was cut by 4 bases, the J end by 4 bases, with 12 bases between. The CDR3 runs to 14 residues. The germline V gene encodes CDR1 SGHRS and CDR2 YFSETQ. CDR3 sequence: CASSPSMSGNTIYF. Here the CDR3 DNA reads TGCGCCAGCAGCCCTTCAATGAGCGGAAACACCATATATTTT.

The chain couples TRBV2 to TRBJ1-4; D is perhaps TRBD1 (6 bases). Trimming pared 0 bases from V and 6 bases from J, leaving 14 bases between. Germline CDR1 and CDR2: SNHLY and FYNNEI. There are 16 residues in the CDR3. The CDR3, as DNA: TGTGCCAGCAGTGAAGCAGAAGGACAGCTCGATGAAAAACTGTTTTTT. Its translation: CASSEAEGQLDEKLFF.